This T cell receptor beta chain emerged from a study of blood T cell repertoires in COVID-19. Study overall: From T cells, B-cell-depleted T cells, or PBMCs came the material, which was cDNA or gDNA.

Germline-derived CDR1 and CDR2 are LGHDT and YNNKEL (reference sequence). This CDR3 comprises 16 residues. Between the trimmed V and J ends, which lost 3 bases and 3 bases, there was a span of 18 bases. In the original processing: The authors estimated nucleated cell counts from reference gene primer amplification. The table came from immunoSEQ multiplex PCR; TCRdb's copy has only in-frame clones and leaves some out. V, J and clone size are taken as reported in that table, and D and trimming were inferred from the DNA itself. The data show 85,000 to 120,000 clones, about 70% seen once. The sample comprised peripheral blood. This clonotype was sampled from a human donor with acute or convalescent COVID-19. The donor label of this sample is uncertain. This rearrangement joins TRBV3-1 (or the pseudogene TRBV3-2) to TRBJ2-7; D may be TRBD1 (6 bases). CDR3 sequence: CASSHLTGNHGYEQYF. CDR3 DNA: TGTGCCAGCAGCCACTTGACAGGAAACCACGGCTACGAGCAGTACTTC.